The clone carrying this TCR beta chain has just a few counts. A second PCR, run for about 7 to 11 cycles, used a sample-barcoded 5' primer plus a J-beta primer mix. Any given sample supplied a minimum of 3 million CDR3-containing paired-end reads. TCRdb fed the 5' RACE reads into MiXCR, producing one record per CDR3 protein. Of 1.4 million to 1.5 million distinct CDR3 sequences listed, 42% are singletons. The entry originates in a study of blood T cells in healthy people across ages. This clonotype originated in a young woman in good health. The sequencing input was blood.

CDR3 DNA sequence: TGTGCCAGCAGTTACGGGCTAGCGGGAGGGGACAATGAGCAGTACTTC. It translates to CASSYGLAGGDNEQYF. This chain uses TRBV7-2 with TRBJ2-5, with 12 nucleotides matching TRBD2. The ends lost 6 bases at V and 11 bases at J; junction bases unmatched: 16. CDR3 size: 16 residues. The germline gives CDR1 SGHTA, CDR2 FQGNSA.